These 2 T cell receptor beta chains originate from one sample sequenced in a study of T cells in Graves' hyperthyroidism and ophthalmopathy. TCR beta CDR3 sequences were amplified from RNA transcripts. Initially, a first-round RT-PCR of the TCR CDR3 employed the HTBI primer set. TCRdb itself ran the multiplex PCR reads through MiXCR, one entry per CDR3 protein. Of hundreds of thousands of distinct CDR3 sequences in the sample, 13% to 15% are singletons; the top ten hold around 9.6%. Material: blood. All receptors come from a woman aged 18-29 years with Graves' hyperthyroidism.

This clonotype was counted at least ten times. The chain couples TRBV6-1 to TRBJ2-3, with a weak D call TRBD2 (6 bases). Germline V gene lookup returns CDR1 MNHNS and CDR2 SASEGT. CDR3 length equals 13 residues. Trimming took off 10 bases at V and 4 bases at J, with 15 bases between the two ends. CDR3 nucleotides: TGTGCCATCTTTAGCGGAGGGGCAGATACGCAGTATTTT. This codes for CAIFSGGADTQYF.

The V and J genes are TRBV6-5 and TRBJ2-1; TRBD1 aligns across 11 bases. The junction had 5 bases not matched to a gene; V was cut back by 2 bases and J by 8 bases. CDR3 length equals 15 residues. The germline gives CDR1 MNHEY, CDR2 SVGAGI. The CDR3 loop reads CASSYGGTGGDEQFF. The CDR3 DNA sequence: TGTGCCAGCAGTTACGGGGGGACAGGGGGGGATGAGCAGTTCTTC.